The 18 T cell receptor beta chains presented below share a single source sample, sequenced in a study of blood T cell repertoires in COVID-19. This table comes from immunoSEQ multiplex PCR, and its TCRdb copy is limited to in-frame clones, with some not included. The sample carries 310,000 or so clones, 70% to 90% recorded once. The sequenced material came from PBMCs or T cells enriched from blood (not recorded which). The receptors were sampled from a woman in her twenties or thirties who had recovered from COVID-19.

The rearrangement uses TRBV4-3 and TRBJ1-2, with TRBD1 matching over 7 bases. The CDR3 extends over 15 amino acids. Germline V CDR1 and CDR2: LGHNA, YSLEER. V lost 3 bases to trimming and J lost 4 bases; unmatched junction nucleotides: 8. Written as DNA, the CDR3 is TGCGCCAGCAGCCACCCGGGACAGCAAACCTATGGCTACACCTTC. Encoded protein: CASSHPGQQTYGYTF.

The chain employs TRBV7-6 and TRBJ2-1, with D tentatively TRBD1 (6 bases). Germline V CDR1 and CDR2: SGHVS, FNYEAQ. V lost 1 base and J 6 bases, leaving 10 bases between the germline ends. This CDR3 has 14 amino acids. The CDR3 spells CASSLGGRGNEQFF. The CDR3 nucleotides are TGTGCCAGCAGCTTAGGGGGCAGGGGCAATGAGCAGTTCTTC.

This sequence joins TRBV20-1 and TRBJ1-5, with 9 nucleotides matching TRBD1. J was trimmed by 2 bases and V by 3 bases; bases with no gene match: 5. CDR1 and CDR2 (germline): DFQATT, SNEGSKA (reference sequence). CDR3 length equals 15 residues. CDR3 sequence reads: CSASQGQGGNQPQHF. CDR3 DNA sequence: TGCAGTGCTAGTCAGGGACAGGGAGGCAATCAGCCCCAGCATTTT.

The chain joins TRBV7-3 to TRBJ1-1, with D maybe TRBD1 (6 bases). Looked up from germline, CDR1 is SGHTA and CDR2 is FQGTGA. V lost 4 bases to trimming and J lost 7 bases, with 13 bases between them. The CDR3 is 13 residues long. CDR3 in amino acids: CASSSDSDSEAFF. CDR3 bases: TGTGCCAGCAGCTCCGATTCGGACAGTGAAGCTTTCTTT.

V and J are TRBV28 and TRBJ1-5; D gene unclear. Trimming removed 5 bases at V and 4 bases at J, with 12 bases between. This CDR3 has 14 amino acids. Germline CDR1 is MDHEN and CDR2 is SYDVKM. The CDR3 coding sequence is TGTGCCAGCAGTCCCCCTGGCCTGAATCAGCCCCAGCATTTT. Translated: CASSPPGLNQPQHF. The full variable domain, completed using reference TRBV28 and TRBJ1-5, is DVKVTQSSRYLVKRTGEKVFLECVQDMDHENMFWYRQDPGLGLRLIYFSYDVKMKEKGDIPEGYSVSREKKERFSLILESASTNQTSMYLCASSPPGLNQPQHFGDGTRLSIL.

The rearrangement uses TRBV20-1 and TRBJ2-7; D is unresolved. The germline V gene has CDR1 DFQATT and CDR2 SNEGSKA (reference sequence). CDR3 size: 10 residues. With 2 bases removed from V and 7 bases from J, the gap between germline ends came to 6 bases. CDR3 sequence: CSARNEEQYF. The DNA for the CDR3 is TGCAGTGCTAGAAATGAGGAGCAGTACTTC.

V and J are TRBV2 and TRBJ1-1; perhaps TRBD1 as D (6 bases). This CDR3 is built from 14 residues. Germline CDR1 SNHLY, CDR2 FYNNEI. V was trimmed by 7 bases and J by 3 bases, leaving 15 bases between them. CDR3 loop: CASTTGRGYTEAFF. The CDR3 DNA reads as TGTGCCAGCACCACAGGGAGGGGATACACTGAAGCTTTCTTT.

This chain links TRBV4-3 with TRBJ2-7; 8 positions match TRBD1. V trimming: 0 bases; J trimming: 2 bases; junction bases outside the gene matches: 9. In germline, CDR1 is LGHNA, CDR2 YSLEER. The CDR3 contains 17 residues. As DNA, the CDR3 is TGCGCCAGCAGCCAAGAGGCCAGGACAGGGCTAACCTACGAGCAGTACTTC. This encodes CASSQEARTGLTYEQYF.

The rearrangement links TRBV2 to TRBJ1-2; weak D call: TRBD1 (5 bases). CDR3 length: 12 residues. Germline V gene sequence: CDR1 SNHLY, CDR2 FYNNEI. The V end was cut by 4 bases, the J end by 4 bases, with 7 bases between. The CDR3 sequence is CASSGDSYGYTF. CDR3 sequence (DNA): TGTGCCAGCAGTGGTGACAGCTATGGCTACACCTTC.

This rearrangement joins TRBV30 to TRBJ1-5, with 8 bases matching TRBD1. This CDR3 comprises 18 residues. CDR1 and CDR2 from the germline V gene are GTSNPN and SVGIG (reference sequence). V was pared by 2 bases and J by 0 bases, with 12 bases of the junction left unmatched. The CDR3 is CAWSPRQGPTYSNQPQHF. The CDR3 DNA reads TGTGCCTGGAGTCCCCGACAGGGGCCAACCTATAGCAATCAGCCCCAGCATTTT.

In its sample, this clone was seen once. The CDR3: CASSYGEKLFF. CDR3 coding DNA: TGTGCCAGCAGTTACGGTGAAAAACTGTTTTTT. J is TRBJ1-4 and V is TRBV12-3 or TRBV12-4; D not certain. V lost 4 bases, J lost 7 bases, and 4 bases lay in between. This CDR3 region has 11 residues.

J is TRBJ2-7 and V is TRBV10-2, with 7 bases that match TRBD1. CDR1 and CDR2 (germline): WSHSY, SAAADI. This CDR3 contains 15 residues. The junction had 11 bases not matched to a gene; V was cut back by 7 bases and J by 2 bases. The CDR3 protein is CASTDNPGTAYEQYF. The DNA for the CDR3 is TGCGCCAGCACTGATAACCCCGGGACAGCCTACGAGCAGTACTTC.

This clone was detected only once. CDR3 amino acids: CASSSTGTGLGGYTF. The CDR3 DNA reads as TGCGCCAGCAGCAGCACCGGGACAGGGCTTGGGGGCTACACCTTC. The chain recombines TRBV5-1 with TRBJ1-2; 9 positions match TRBD1. Trimming at V came to 4 bases and at J to 8 bases, leaving 12 bases not matched to a gene. The CDR3 consists of 15 residues. Germline CDR1 and CDR2: SGHRS and YFSETQ.

This chain's CDR3 is CASSTGLAGGPSGELFF. The DNA of the CDR3 is TGTGCCAGCAGCACGGGACTAGCGGGGGGGCCGTCCGGGGAGCTGTTTTTT. This chain connects TRBV9 to TRBJ2-2; TRBD2 agrees at 16 bases. V dropped 4 bases and J dropped 6; count of bases not matched to a gene: 6. The CDR3 contains 17 residues. CDR1 is SGDLS and CDR2 is YYNGEE in the germline V gene.

This CDR3 is CASRPTPTGVGGEAFF. CDR3 in DNA: TGCGCCAGCAGACCCACACCTACAGGGGTCGGTGGTGAAGCTTTCTTT. The rearrangement uses TRBV5-1 and TRBJ1-1; TRBD1 agrees at 7 bases. The CDR3 runs to 16 residues. J gave up 7 bases and V 5 bases, and 17 bases lay outside the gene matches. Germline V gene sequence: CDR1 SGHRS, CDR2 YFSETQ.

This chain connects TRBV4-2 to TRBJ1-3; no definite D call. The CDR3 is 17 residues long. CDR1 and CDR2 (germline): LGHNA, YNFKEQ. V dropped 0 bases and J dropped 0 bases, with 12 bases sitting between them. DNA of the CDR3: TGTGCCAGCAGCCAAGATTTTTTCAGGCACTCTGGAAACACCATATATTTT. Its protein is CASSQDFFRHSGNTIYF.

The chain employs TRBV4-2 and TRBJ1-2; TRBD1 matches at 9 bases. The CDR3 has 13 residues. The V gene's germline CDR1 is LGHNA and CDR2 YNFKEQ. V gave up 4 bases and J gave up 8 bases; unmatched junction bases: 5. This CDR3 reads CASSRGTGSGYTF. CDR3 DNA: TGTGCCAGCAGCCGGGGGACAGGGTCCGGCTACACCTTC.

The chain employs TRBV30 and TRBJ1-2; unclear D gene. This CDR3 has 11 amino acids. Germline V gene lookup returns CDR1 GTSNPN and CDR2 SVGIG (reference sequence). CDR3 sequence (DNA): TGTGCAAACACAGAGAACTATGGCTACACCTTC. This sequence encodes CANTENYGYTF.